The 5 T cell receptor beta chains given below trace back to one sample, sequenced in a study of T cell repertoires in cytomegalovirus infection (dated by TCRdb to the late 2010s). Sequencing was performed on an Illumina HiSeq 1500. TCRdb redid the processing of the public reads, applying fastp at Q25 and MiXCR, and retained in-frame beta chains. Identical CDR3 proteins give one entry, which carries the most common genes and DNA. The sample yields around 130,000 distinct CDR3 sequences; approximately 9.2% were counted once. The ten biggest clones cover 9.5% to 13% of the sample. Sequenced input: PBMCs. The receptors here all came from a human donor in good health (CMV status not recorded). Some clones in this sample may be carry-over from other donors' samples.

This clonotype was observed many times. Compared with germline, one end of the junction differs, possibly owing to a read error. The chain employs TRBV2 and TRBJ2-3; TRBD1 is a possible D gene (6 bases). The CDR3 spans 13 residues. Germline-derived CDR1 and CDR2 are SNHLY and FYNNEI. In DNA form, the CDR3 reads TGTGCCAGCAGCGAAGCTAGGGGGATGGCGCAGTATTTT. This gives the protein CASSEARGMAQYF.

This clonotype was observed at least ten times. The V gene is TRBV28, the J gene TRBJ2-1; D is ambiguous. The V gene lost 6 bases and the J gene lost 10 bases, with 10 bases spanning the gap. The CDR3 totals 11 residues. Germline V lookup: CDR1 MDHEN, CDR2 SYDVKM. DNA of the CDR3: TGTGCCAGCAGATCCTTCGCCGAGCAGTTCTTC. Residues: CASRSFAEQFF. Drawing the rest from reference TRBV28 and TRBJ2-1, the complete variable domain is DVKVTQSSRYLVKRTGEKVFLECVQDMDHENMFWYRQDPGLGLRLIYFSYDVKMKEKGDIPEGYSVSREKKERFSLILESASTNQTSMYLCASRSFAEQFFGPGTRLTVL.

The rearrangement joins TRBV20-1 to TRBJ2-5; D may be TRBD1 or TRBD2 (5 bases each). The V gene lost 1 base and the J gene lost 4 bases, with 16 bases spanning the gap. The CDR3 has 15 residues. CDR1 and CDR2 (germline): DFQATT, SNEGSKA (reference sequence). CDR3 in amino acids: CSARVLGDLRETQYF. CDR3 bases: TGCAGTGCTAGAGTGTTGGGGGACCTGCGAGAGACCCAGTACTTC.

A few counts support this clonotype. The rearrangement joins TRBV19 to TRBJ2-1; D tentatively reads TRBD1 or TRBD2 (5 bases each). V shed 1 base and J shed 11 bases, with 9 bases lying between them. This CDR3 is built from 12 residues. Germline V CDR1 and CDR2: LNHDA, SQIVND (reference sequence). CDR3 DNA sequence: TGTGCCAGTAGTATAGTAAGGGGACAGCAGTTCTTC. It encodes CASSIVRGQQFF. The whole variable domain, remainder taken from reference TRBV19 and TRBJ2-1, is DGGITQSPKYLFRKEGQNVTLSCEQNLNHDAMYWYRQDPGQGLRLIYYSQIVNDFQKGDIAEGYSVSREKKESFPLTVTSAQKNPTAFYLCASSIVRGQQFFGPGTRLTVL.

This clonotype was seen a handful of times. This chain connects TRBV28 to TRBJ1-4; the D is unclear. The CDR3 has 13 amino acids. Germline CDR1 is MDHEN and CDR2 is SYDVKM. Trimming took off 6 bases at V and 12 bases at J, with 17 bases between the two ends. CDR3 nucleotides: TGTGCCAGCAGCTGGACGTTCCGAAAAGAACTGTTTTTT. Encoded protein: CASSWTFRKELFF.